The 22 T cell receptor beta chains below come from one sample, sequenced in a study of T-cell memory formation after mild COVID-19. TCRdb re-derived calls from the 5' RACE reads in MiXCR, one entry per CDR3 protein. The sample lists hundreds of thousands of distinct CDR3 sequences; about 20% were seen once. Sequencing was carried out using PBMCs or a T cell subset sorted from them (not recorded which). The receptors stem from an adult woman who had mild COVID-19 (a few samples of this study predate the infection). Cell type and time point are not known.

The sample holds a few counts of this clonotype. The V call is TRBV7-9, the J call TRBJ1-6, with 8 bases matching TRBD1. The V segment lost 4 bases and the J segment 6 bases; nucleotides outside the gene matches: 2. The germline V gene encodes CDR1 SEHNR and CDR2 FQNEAQ (reference sequence). This CDR3 region has 14 residues. The CDR3 DNA sequence: TGTGCCAGCAGCTCGGACAGGGTTAATTCACCCCTCCACTTT. Its protein product is CASSSDRVNSPLHF.

V gene TRBV6-5 combines with J gene TRBJ1-1; TRBD1 matches at 8 bases. Germline lookup yields CDR1 MNHEY and CDR2 SVGAGI. Losses at the gene ends were 0 bases for V and 5 bases for J; bases not matched to a gene: 5. The CDR3 runs 15 residues. The CDR3 loop is CASSYSQGARTEAFF. The CDR3 nucleotides read TGTGCCAGCAGTTACTCGCAGGGGGCAAGGACTGAAGCTTTCTTT.

This clonotype was counted between two and nine times. The V and J genes are TRBV24-1 and TRBJ2-1, with D perhaps matching TRBD1 (6 bases). This CDR3 region has 14 residues. The germline V gene has CDR1 KGHDR and CDR2 SFDVKD. Between the trimmed V and J ends, which lost 6 bases and 9 bases, there was a span of 17 bases. For the CDR3, the DNA is TGTGCCACCAGTTCTGCCCACAGGGTGGGTGAGCAGTTCTTC. This codes for CATSSAHRVGEQFF.

J is TRBJ2-5 and V is TRBV14; D is possibly TRBD2 (6 bases). V shed 0 bases and J shed 4 bases, with 9 bases lying between them. CDR3 size: 14 residues. Germline CDR1 SGHDN, CDR2 FVKESK. CDR3 protein: CASSQDGGSETQYF. CDR3 sequence (DNA): TGTGCCAGCAGCCAAGATGGGGGGTCAGAGACCCAGTACTTC.

The rearrangement joins TRBV20-1 to TRBJ1-5; TRBD1 matches 9 bases. There are 15 residues in the CDR3. V gave up 6 bases and J gave up 5 bases; unmatched junction bases: 11. Germline loops: CDR1 DFQATT, CDR2 SNEGSKA (reference sequence). CDR3 DNA: TGCAGTGCCAGAAGTGACAGGGGGTGGGATCAGCCCCAGCATTTT. Translating gives CSARSDRGWDQPQHF.

In this sample, this clonotype turned up a few times. The chain carries TRBV6-1 and TRBJ1-1; D gene uncertain. Deletions cut 3 bases from V and 10 bases from J, with 12 bases between. The CDR3 has 12 residues. Germline-derived CDR1 and CDR2 are MNHNS and SASEGT. The CDR3 nucleotides read TGTGCCAGCAGTGAGACGGGGTATAGAGCTTTCTTT. It yields the protein CASSETGYRAFF.

In this sample, this clonotype turned up a few times. This chain links TRBV3-1 with TRBJ1-2, with TRBD1 as a possible D gene (5 bases). This CDR3 region has 16 residues. Germline CDR1 reads LGHDT; CDR2 reads YNNKEL (reference sequence). Trimming removed 2 bases from V and 9 bases from J, with 22 bases in between. This CDR3 is CASSQKHDGRAGSYTF. In nucleotides, the CDR3 is TGTGCCAGCAGCCAAAAACACGATGGCAGGGCCGGGAGCTACACCTTC.

In its sample, this clonotype was seen a few times. The V and J genes are TRBV27 and TRBJ2-7; the match to TRBD1 covers 8 bases. Looked up from germline, CDR1 is MNHEY and CDR2 is SMNVEV (reference sequence). Unmatched junction bases numbered 12, after V lost 5 bases and J lost 6 bases. CDR3 size: 15 residues. CDR3 in amino acids: CASSHILDRGGEQYF. DNA for the CDR3: TGTGCCAGCAGTCACATCCTTGACAGGGGAGGCGAGCAGTACTTC.

This clonotype was detected a few times. The chain couples TRBV9 to TRBJ1-1; a possible D gene is TRBD1 (6 bases). Germline V CDR1 and CDR2: SGDLS, YYNGEE. V was trimmed by 4 bases and J by 6 bases, leaving 10 bases between them. The CDR3 loop spans 12 amino acids. Here the CDR3 reads CASSPGTSEAFF. CDR3 coding DNA: TGTGCCAGCAGCCCCGGGACATCTGAAGCTTTCTTT.

This clonotype was observed a few times. This rearrangement joins TRBV18 to TRBJ1-1; TRBD1 is a possible D gene (6 bases). Looked up from germline, CDR1 is KGHSH and CDR2 is LQKENI. CDR3 length: 15 amino acids. Trimming removed 4 bases at V and 11 bases at J, with 23 bases between. The chain's CDR3 is CASSLREQGSSVAFF. As DNA, the CDR3 is TGTGCCAGCTCACTCCGGGAACAGGGATCTTCGGTGGCTTTCTTT.

For this clonotype: A single base separates this from a much larger clone, so it may be a read error. The chain has TRBV27 and TRBJ1-1; 8 nucleotides match TRBD1. The germline gives CDR1 MNHEY, CDR2 SMNVEV (reference sequence). The CDR3 has 16 residues. The CDR3 bases are TGTGCCATCAGTTCAACAGGGGGGGGACGAGTCACTGAAGCTTTCTTT. It codes for CAISSTGGGRVTEAFF.

The chain uses TRBV7-6 and TRBJ1-1, with D perhaps TRBD1 (6 bases). Trimming shortened V by 5 bases and J by 5 bases, and 21 bases separated the two germline ends. The germline CDR1 and CDR2 sequences are SGHVS and FNYEAQ. The CDR3 is 16 amino acids. The CDR3 loop is CASSRERGAMGTEAFF. CDR3 DNA: TGTGCCAGCAGCAGAGAACGGGGGGCAATGGGGACTGAAGCTTTCTTT.

V is TRBV12-3 or TRBV12-4 and J is TRBJ1-1; D might be TRBD1 (5 bases). The CDR3 loop spans 13 amino acids. V was shortened by 5 bases and J by 1 base, with 8 bases between the two germline ends. CDR3 region: CASSGDSNTEAFF. The CDR3 DNA reads as TGTGCCAGCAGTGGGGACTCGAACACTGAAGCTTTCTTT.

This rearrangement joins TRBV18 to TRBJ1-1; TRBD1 agrees at 9 bases. Germline CDR1 reads KGHSH; CDR2 reads LQKENI. The V gene end was trimmed by 5 bases and the J gene end by 4 bases; junction bases not matched to a gene: 8. This CDR3 comprises 15 residues. CDR3 in amino acids: CASSSQGAPSTEAFF. CDR3 DNA: TGTGCCAGCTCATCACAGGGGGCCCCCAGCACTGAAGCTTTCTTT. Supplemented by reference TRBV18 and TRBJ1-1, the full variable domain reads NAGVMQNPRHLVRRRGQEARLRCSPMKGHSHVYWYRQLPEEGLKFMVYLQKENIIDESGMPKERFSAEFPKEGPSILRIQQVVRGDSAAYFCASSSQGAPSTEAFFGQGTRLTVV.

The chain recombines TRBV5-4 with TRBJ2-5, with 8 bases identical to TRBD2. The CDR3 extends over 16 amino acids. CDR1 and CDR2 (germline): SGHNT, YYREEE (reference sequence). V dropped 0 bases and J dropped 4; count of bases not matched to a gene: 8. The chain's CDR3 is CASSLVSRGGRETQYF. The CDR3 region has the DNA TGTGCCAGCAGCTTGGTTTCCCGCGGGGGGCGAGAGACCCAGTACTTC.

The V and J genes are TRBV7-2 and TRBJ2-3, with a possible D match to TRBD2 (7 bases). This CDR3 has 15 residues. Germline values: CDR1 SGHTA, CDR2 FQGNSA. V dropped 3 bases and J dropped 2 bases, with 12 bases sitting between them. This CDR3 reads CASSFGGGYTDTQYF. The CDR3 bases are TGTGCCAGCAGCTTCGGCGGGGGCTACACAGATACGCAGTATTTT.

The gene calls are TRBV7-8 and TRBJ2-7; possibly TRBD1 for D (6 bases). V lost 5 bases, J lost 4 bases, and 18 bases lay in between. CDR3 length: 15 residues. Germline loops: CDR1 SGHVS, CDR2 FQNEAQ. CDR3 in amino acids: CASSGGSGARYEQYF. CDR3 nucleotides: TGTGCCAGCAGCGGGGGTTCAGGGGCGCGTTACGAGCAGTACTTC.

This clonotype was detected a few times. This sequence joins TRBV12-3 or TRBV12-4 and TRBJ2-7, with TRBD1 matching 11 bases. Trimming took 5 bases from V and 4 from J; bases not matched to a gene: 7. This CDR3 has 15 amino acids. The CDR3 DNA reads TGTGCCAGCAGTGTTGCCGGGACAGGGGGGTACGAGCAGTACTTC. It specifies CASSVAGTGGYEQYF.

V gene TRBV5-5 combines with J gene TRBJ2-7; 10 bases agree with TRBD1. This CDR3 region has 14 residues. Germline CDR1 reads SGHKS; CDR2 reads YYEKEE (reference sequence). V shed 4 bases, J shed 6 bases, and the junction held 7 bases outside the gene matches. The CDR3 reads CASSPGTGEREQYF. The CDR3 DNA is TGTGCCAGCAGCCCGGGGACAGGGGAACGCGAGCAGTACTTC.

The V and J genes are TRBV9 and TRBJ1-1, with a tentative D call TRBD1 (5 bases). Deletions cut 0 bases from V and 0 bases from J, with 9 bases between. The CDR3 loop spans 15 amino acids. CDR1 SGDLS and CDR2 YYNGEE come from the germline V gene. DNA for the CDR3: TGTGCCAGCAGCGTAGCCCCAGGGATGAACACTGAAGCTTTCTTT. Translation: CASSVAPGMNTEAFF.

Only a few counts were recorded for this clonotype. The rearrangement uses TRBV24-1 and TRBJ2-1, with 7 bases fitting TRBD2. The CDR3 contains 15 residues. Trimming cost V 0 bases and J 8 bases; bases outside gene matches: 6. Germline CDR1 reads KGHDR; CDR2 reads SFDVKD. CDR3 residues: CATSDLGLGVDEQFF. In DNA form, the CDR3 reads TGTGCCACCAGTGATTTGGGACTAGGGGTCGATGAGCAGTTCTTC.

The J gene is TRBJ2-2, the V gene TRBV6-4; TRBD1 is a possible D gene (6 bases). Germline values: CDR1 MRHNA, CDR2 SNTAGT. This CDR3 has 14 amino acids. The V end was cut by 7 bases, the J end by 6 bases, with 15 bases between. Written as DNA, the CDR3 is TGTGCCAGCACTGGACAGCCAACCCCCGGGGAGCTGTTTTTT. Residues: CASTGQPTPGELFF.